This TCR beta chain came from a study of cytomegalovirus exposure and HLA in healthy donors. Germline V gene lookup returns CDR1 SGHNT and CDR2 YYREEE (reference sequence). The CDR3 has 13 residues. Trimming took 4 bases from V and 5 from J, leaving 13 bases between them. Findings and caveats of the study: Subsequent analysis of the approximately 110 validation repertoires found a tendency for first-cohort TCR clusters to co-occur.

Data came from immunoSEQ multiplex PCR; TCRdb stores just in-frame clones and leaves some out. The profile shows 50,000 to 80,000 clones, about 89% of them singletons. On this clone: The antigen remains unidentified.

The origin of this receptor is a woman between 18 and 29 years old in good health and CMV-seronegative. This chain joins TRBV5-4 and TRBJ2-7, with a possible D match to TRBD2 (6 bases). Sequencing input: PBMCs. The CDR3 DNA is TGTGCCAGCAGCCGGGGACTTGTCGACGAGCAGTACTTC. It yields the protein CASSRGLVDEQYF.